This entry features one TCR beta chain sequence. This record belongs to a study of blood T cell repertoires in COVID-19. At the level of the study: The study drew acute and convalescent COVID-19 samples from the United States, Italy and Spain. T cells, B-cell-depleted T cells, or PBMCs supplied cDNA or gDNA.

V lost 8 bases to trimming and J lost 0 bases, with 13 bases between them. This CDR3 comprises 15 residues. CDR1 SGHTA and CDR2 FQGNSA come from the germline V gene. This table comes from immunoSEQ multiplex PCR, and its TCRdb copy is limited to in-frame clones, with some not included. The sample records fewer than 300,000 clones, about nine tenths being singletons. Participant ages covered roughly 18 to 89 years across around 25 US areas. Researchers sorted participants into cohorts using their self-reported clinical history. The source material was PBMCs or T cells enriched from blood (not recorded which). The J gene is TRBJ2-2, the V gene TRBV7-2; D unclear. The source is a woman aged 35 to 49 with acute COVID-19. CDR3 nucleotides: TGTGCCAGCTCCCGATCGACACCGAACACCGGGGAGCTGTTTTTT. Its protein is CASSRSTPNTGELFF.